The rows below give T cell receptor beta chains drawn from one sample of a study of spatial heterogeneity in lung cancer. One entry per CDR3 protein, called by TCRdb with MiXCR from the 5' RACE reads. The sample shows roughly 25,000 distinct CDR3 sequences, approximately 4.8% of them seen only once. Sequences were derived from PBMCs, sampled at surgery. The source is a male donor with early-stage non-small cell lung cancer. Both conserved end residues are part of each CDR3. D genes are given only for firm matches. Only part of the rows carry a size: once, few, many, or a class if the clone is expanded.

many	TRBV5-1	TRBJ2-7	TRBD1	CASSSETGGFYEQYF	TGCGCCAGCAGCTCGGAGACAGGGGGCTTCTACGAGCAGTACTTC
many	TRBV7-2	TRBJ2-7	TRBD2	CASSSGTSGYEQYF	TGTGCCAGCAGCTCCGGGACTAGCGGCTACGAGCAGTACTTC
many	TRBV2	TRBJ1-2	TRBD1	CASSDGRGRGGYTF	TGTGCCAGCAGTGATGGCAGGGGGAGAGGAGGCTACACCTTC
many	TRBV20-1	TRBJ1-2	NA	CSAHTTVYGYTF	TGCAGTGCCCATACCACGGTTTATGGCTACACCTTC
many	TRBV2	TRBJ1-2	TRBD1	CASAGTVLSNYGYTF	TGTGCCAGCGCCGGGACAGTCCTTTCTAACTATGGCTACACCTTC
many	TRBV6-6	TRBJ2-4	TRBD1	CASSFPGTVAKNIQYF	TGTGCCAGCAGTTTCCCCGGGACAGTAGCCAAAAACATTCAGTACTTC
many	TRBV24-1	TRBJ2-3	TRBD2	CATSPGGHTDTQYF	TGTGCCACCAGTCCGGGAGGGCACACAGATACGCAGTATTTT
NA	TRBV5-6	TRBJ2-3	TRBD1	CASSPGAGGRVTDTQYF	TGTGCCAGCAGCCCCGGTGCAGGGGGCAGGGTCACAGATACGCAGTATTTT
many	TRBV18	TRBJ2-5	NA	CASSPDIQETQYF	TGTGCCAGCTCACCAGACATCCAAGAGACCCAGTACTTC
many	TRBV7-2	TRBJ1-3	NA	CASSLDQSSGNTIYF	TGTGCCAGCAGCTTAGATCAGAGCTCTGGAAACACCATATATTTT
many	TRBV28	TRBJ1-1	NA	CASSWGFIGTEAFF	TGTGCCAGCAGTTGGGGGTTTATCGGCACTGAAGCTTTCTTT
NA	TRBV7-4	TRBJ2-4	NA	CASSLSGTEKFGQYF	TGTGCCAGCAGCTTATCCGGGACGGAGAAATTCGGTCAGTACTTC
many	TRBV7-9	TRBJ2-3	TRBD2	CASSLSGRAVDTQYF	TGTGCCAGCAGCCTAAGCGGGAGGGCCGTAGATACGCAGTATTTT
many	TRBV3-1	TRBJ1-4	TRBD1	CASSYRGGGEKLFF	TGTGCCAGCAGCTACAGGGGCGGGGGTGAAAAACTGTTTTTT
many	TRBV21-1	TRBJ1-5	NA	CASSPHRYSNQPQHF	TGTGCCAGCAGCCCCCACCGTTATAGCAATCAGCCCCAGCATTTT
medium-sized	TRBV28	TRBJ2-1	TRBD2	CASSLGTSGTNEQFF	TGTGCCAGCAGTCTCGGGACTAGCGGGACAAATGAGCAGTTCTTC
few	TRBV5-4	TRBJ2-7	TRBD1	CASSLPGQGAYEQYF	TGTGCCAGCAGCCTGCCGGGACAGGGTGCCTACGAGCAGTACTTC
many	TRBV7-2	TRBJ2-6	NA	CASSLSGQGGGLSGANVLTF	TGTGCCAGCAGCTTAAGCGGACAGGGCGGGGGTTTGTCTGGGGCCAACGTCCTGACTTTC
many	TRBV10-3	TRBJ2-7	TRBD1	CATSPGQGPPYEQYF	TGTGCCACCTCGCCGGGACAGGGCCCTCCCTACGAGCAGTACTTC
few	TRBV9	TRBJ2-2	NA	CASSGSQNTGELFF	TGTGCCAGCAGCGGTAGTCAGAACACCGGGGAGCTGTTTTTT
many	TRBV5-1	TRBJ2-1	NA	CASSLVRPQWDEQFF	TGCGCCAGCAGCTTGGTACGACCCCAATGGGATGAGCAGTTCTTC
many	TRBV6-2/TRBV6-3	TRBJ2-2	NA	CASTLGGTGELFF	TGTGCCAGCACCCTAGGAGGTACCGGGGAGCTGTTTTTT
many	TRBV5-5	TRBJ2-3	TRBD2	CASSLGLAGDQRGDTQYF	TGTGCCAGCAGCTTGGGTCTAGCGGGAGACCAGCGGGGGGATACGCAGTATTTT
many	TRBV2	TRBJ1-6	NA	CASSQQGVNSPLHF	TGTGCCAGCAGTCAACAGGGAGTGAATTCACCCCTCCACTTT
many	TRBV30	TRBJ1-5	NA	CAWSGGLSNQPQHF	TGTGCCTGGAGCGGGGGGCTAAGCAATCAGCCCCAGCATTTT
few	TRBV10-3	TRBJ2-5	NA	CAISERVDQETQYF	TGTGCCATCAGTGAGCGGGTCGACCAAGAGACCCAGTACTTC
many	TRBV6-5	TRBJ1-3	NA	CASSYSIDRAHSGNTIYF	TGTGCCAGCAGTTACTCGATCGACCGCGCCCACTCTGGAAACACCATATATTTT
many	TRBV11-2	TRBJ2-7	NA	CASSLDYRRSYEQYF	TGTGCCAGCAGCCTAGATTATAGGCGGTCCTACGAGCAGTACTTC
many	TRBV18	TRBJ2-3	NA	CASSPQGRGADTQYF	TGTGCCAGCTCACCACAGGGTAGGGGCGCAGATACGCAGTATTTT
many	TRBV5-1	TRBJ2-7	NA	CASSLVGGEQYF	TGCGCCAGCAGCTTGGTTGGGGGCGAGCAGTACTTC
many	TRBV15	TRBJ1-1	NA	CATSRDHMNGEAFF	TGTGCCACCAGCAGAGATCATATGAACGGTGAAGCTTTCTTT
many	TRBV11-2	TRBJ2-3	TRBD2	CASSISPGLAGGQLDTQYF	TGTGCCAGCAGCATCTCGCCGGGACTAGCGGGGGGGCAATTAGATACGCAGTATTTT
medium-sized	TRBV7-2	TRBJ1-5	TRBD1	CASSLTGDSNQPQHF	TGTGCCAGCAGCTTAACAGGGGATAGCAATCAGCCCCAGCATTTT
many	TRBV5-6	TRBJ2-7	NA	CASSLDHYEQYF	TGTGCCAGCAGCTTGGATCACTACGAGCAGTACTTC
many	TRBV6-6	TRBJ1-5	NA	CASSYSAWGSLVGSNQPQHF	TGTGCCAGCAGTTACTCTGCTTGGGGCAGCTTGGTGGGGAGCAATCAGCCCCAGCATTTT
many	TRBV20-1	TRBJ1-4	NA	CSAWDTLNEKLFF	TGCAGTGCCTGGGACACCTTAAATGAAAAACTGTTTTTT
many	TRBV6-4	TRBJ2-7	NA	CASSPLDLYEQYF	TGTGCCAGCAGTCCTCTTGATCTCTACGAGCAGTACTTC
many	TRBV10-3	TRBJ2-3	NA	CAISVSSSSTDTQYF	TGTGCCATCAGTGTCAGTAGCTCTAGCACAGATACGCAGTATTTT
many	TRBV6-5	TRBJ1-4	NA	CASRPSRGSNEKLFF	TGTGCCAGCAGACCTTCCCGGGGTTCAAATGAAAAACTGTTTTTT
many	TRBV24-1	TRBJ2-7	NA	CATSDSAGAEQYF	TGTGCCACCAGTGATTCGGCGGGGGCCGAGCAGTACTTC
many	TRBV2	TRBJ2-3	TRBD2	CASSELGGNDTQYF	TGTGCCAGCAGTGAACTCGGGGGGAATGATACGCAGTATTTT
few	TRBV28	TRBJ1-5	NA	CASSLFPSDNQPQHF	TGTGCCAGCAGTTTATTCCCAAGCGACAATCAGCCCCAGCATTTT
many	TRBV18	TRBJ2-7	NA	CASSPPYSNSFYEQYF	TGTGCCAGCTCACCACCGTACAGTAACTCATTCTACGAGCAGTACTTC
many	TRBV12-3/TRBV12-4	TRBJ2-7	NA	CASAVSESSYEQYF	TGTGCCAGCGCAGTCTCGGAGAGCTCCTACGAGCAGTACTTC
medium-sized	TRBV2	TRBJ1-5	NA	CASTRLNSNQPQHF	TGTGCCAGCACGAGGCTGAATAGCAATCAGCCCCAGCATTTT
many	TRBV10-3	TRBJ2-5	NA	CAISGAGQNQETQYF	TGTGCCATCAGTGGCGCGGGACAGAACCAAGAGACCCAGTACTTC
many	TRBV28	TRBJ2-7	TRBD2	CASSFQVGGGEQYF	TGTGCCAGCAGTTTTCAGGTGGGCGGGGGGGAGCAGTACTTC
many	TRBV13	TRBJ2-1	TRBD1	CASSLVGQGTNEQFF	TGTGCCAGCAGCTTAGTCGGACAGGGGACCAATGAGCAGTTCTTC
many	TRBV6-2/TRBV6-3	TRBJ1-2	TRBD1	CASTARQGTLLYGYTF	TGTGCCAGCACCGCCAGACAGGGTACACTGCTCTATGGCTACACCTTC
many	TRBV6-5	TRBJ2-5	TRBD2	CASSFARTSGQETQYF	TGTGCCAGCAGTTTCGCCCGGACTAGCGGACAAGAGACCCAGTACTTC
many	TRBV20-1	TRBJ1-4	NA	CSARDLGGANEKLFF	TGCAGTGCTAGAGATTTGGGGGGCGCTAATGAAAAACTGTTTTTT
NA	TRBV29-1	TRBJ2-7	TRBD1	CSAQTGQGSYEQYF	TGCAGCGCCCAAACGGGACAGGGGTCCTACGAGCAGTACTTC
many	TRBV4-1	TRBJ2-1	TRBD1	CASSQGQGTARYNEQFF	TGCGCCAGCAGCCAAGGACAGGGGACCGCAAGATACAATGAGCAGTTCTTC
many	TRBV5-1	TRBJ2-1	TRBD2	CASSLGPGLAGGNNEQFF	TGCGCCAGCAGCTTGGGTCCAGGACTAGCGGGAGGGAACAATGAGCAGTTCTTC
medium-sized	TRBV7-2	TRBJ2-1	TRBD2	CASSLGLAGGIDEQFF	TGTGCCAGCAGCCTGGGACTAGCGGGGGGAATAGATGAGCAGTTCTTC
many	TRBV7-7	TRBJ2-7	NA	CASSPGGAEYEQYF	TGTGCTAGCAGCCCTGGGGGCGCGGAGTACGAGCAGTACTTC
many	TRBV11-2	TRBJ1-2	TRBD1	CASSSPRDRAINYGYTF	TGTGCCAGCAGCTCCCCCCGGGACAGGGCAATTAACTATGGCTACACCTTC
many	TRBV6-6	TRBJ1-6	NA	CASSLQGRDSPLHF	TGTGCCAGCAGCCTACAGGGAAGGGATTCACCCCTCCACTTT
many	TRBV28	TRBJ2-3	NA	CASSLAGASTDTQYF	TGTGCCAGCAGTTTGGCAGGGGCGAGCACAGATACGCAGTATTTT